The rows below give T cell receptor beta chains drawn from one sample of a study of T-cell reconstitution after alpha-beta-depleted transplantation in children. TCRdb fed the PCR reads into MiXCR, producing one record per CDR3 protein. The sample shows 200,000 to 250,000 distinct CDR3 sequences, around 9.6% of them seen only once. The specimen comprised PBMCs from the stem cell graft donor, sampled from the stem cell graft. The source of these receptors is a human donor who donated a stem cell graft to a child with acute lymphoblastic leukemia. Both conserved end residues are part of each CDR3. A D gene is named only where the DNA matches it firmly. The listing skips clone size in some rows; elsewhere it reads once, few, many or a size class.

CDR3nt | CDR3aa | d_gene | v_gene | abundance | j_gene
TGCGCCAGCTTTAAGAGTCTGGAGCCCTACGAGCAGTACTTC | CASFKSLEPYEQYF | . | TRBV5-1 | few | TRBJ2-7
TGCGCCAGCACCGATCGGAGGGCGGGGGGCCGGTTTTTTGGCGAGCAGTTCTTC | CASTDRRAGGRFFGEQFF | TRBD2 | TRBV5-1 | many | TRBJ2-1
TGTGCCAGCAGCCGACCCGTATGGGGGGGTGCGCTGGAGACTGAAGCTTTCTTT | CASSRPVWGGALETEAFF | . | TRBV3-1 | many | TRBJ1-1
TGCAGTGCTTCACCGGGACAGGCTAACTATGGCTACACCTTC | CSASPGQANYGYTF | TRBD1 | TRBV20-1 | . | TRBJ1-2
TGCGCCAGCAGCCAAGGGGAGCGGGGGGGCGATGAGCAGTTCTTC | CASSQGERGGDEQFF | TRBD2 | TRBV4-3 | . | TRBJ2-1
TGTGCCAGCAGTTTATTCCTAGGAAGCTCCTACAATGAGCAGTTCTTC | CASSLFLGSSYNEQFF | . | TRBV27 | few | TRBJ2-1
TGCGCCAGCAGCTTGGGATACGGGCAGTACTTC | CASSLGYGQYF | . | TRBV5-1 | . | TRBJ2-7
TGTGCCAGTAGTAAAGAGGGAGGGGGTCAGCCCCAGCATTTT | CASSKEGGGQPQHF | . | TRBV19 | few | TRBJ1-5
TGCAGTGCAGTTCAGGGATCCCGCAATCAGCCCCAGCATTTT | CSAVQGSRNQPQHF | . | TRBV20-1 | few | TRBJ1-5
TGTGCCACCAGTGATTTAAGGCAGGGGGACACCGGGGAGCTGTTTTTT | CATSDLRQGDTGELFF | TRBD1 | TRBV24-1 | few | TRBJ2-2
TGTGCCAGCAGCTTCGTACAGCTTAATGAAAAACTGTTTTTT | CASSFVQLNEKLFF | . | TRBV7-9 | many | TRBJ1-4
TGTGCCAGCAGCGAATCGCTAGGGGGGGGTCTGTTCTTC | CASSESLGGGLFF | . | TRBV7-2 | . | TRBJ2-1
TGCGCCAGCAGCTTAGTCGGGACAGGGCCTACGACGGATGGCTACACCTTC | CASSLVGTGPTTDGYTF | TRBD1 | TRBV5-1 | . | TRBJ1-2
TGTGCCAGTAGTATCCGGACAGGCCTTCCTGGAGGCTACACCTTC | CASSIRTGLPGGYTF | TRBD1 | TRBV19 | few | TRBJ1-2
TGTGCCAGTAGGGGAAAGGGGTTGAGTCATCAGCCCCAGCATTTT | CASRGKGLSHQPQHF | . | TRBV19 | many | TRBJ1-5
TGTGCCAGCAGTATTACTCCGGGACTTAACACCGGGGAGCTGTTTTTT | CASSITPGLNTGELFF | . | TRBV27 | . | TRBJ2-2
TGCGCCAGCGTTTGGAGGTTGAACGAAAACATTCAGTACTTC | CASVWRLNENIQYF | . | TRBV23-1 | few | TRBJ2-4
TGCAGTGCTAGTGGGCAGATAGACTATGGCTACACCTTC | CSASGQIDYGYTF | . | TRBV20-1 | . | TRBJ1-2
TGTGCCAGCAGACCCGGGGGAACCGGGGAGCTGTTTTTT | CASRPGGTGELFF | . | TRBV3-1 | few | TRBJ2-2
TGCAGTGCTTTGGACGCCCAGAGCGGCGAAAAACTGTTTTTT | CSALDAQSGEKLFF | . | TRBV20-1 | . | TRBJ1-4
TGTGCCAGCAGCTCTCCCCGACGAAGGACAGGAAATCAGCCCCAGCATTTT | CASSSPRRRTGNQPQHF | TRBD1 | TRBV7-8 | . | TRBJ1-5
TGTGCCAGCAGCTTAGGGTGGGGGCAGCCCCAGCATTTT | CASSLGWGQPQHF | . | TRBV11-2 | many | TRBJ1-5
TGTGCCAGCAGTTTATTTCGTTGGGCCACTGAAGCTTTCTTT | CASSLFRWATEAFF | . | TRBV27 | few | TRBJ1-1
TGTGCCAGCAGTCTACTGCAGGGGGTAGGCGAGCAGTACTTC | CASSLLQGVGEQYF | TRBD1 | TRBV12-3/TRBV12-4 | . | TRBJ2-7
TGTGCCAGCAGGCCAGGGTCGGGCGGGGAGCAGTACTTC | CASRPGSGGEQYF | . | TRBV27 | . | TRBJ2-7
TGTGCCACCGTACCAGGGGTCAATTCACCCCTCCACTTT | CATVPGVNSPLHF | . | TRBV7-9 | many | TRBJ1-6
TGTGCCAGCAGTTCGACCCGACTAGCGGGCAGGGACGGGGAGCTGTTTTTT | CASSSTRLAGRDGELFF | TRBD2 | TRBV6-5 | few | TRBJ2-2
TGTGCCAGCAGCCCCTCCGACCGCTTTGTTGAGCAGTTCTTC | CASSPSDRFVEQFF | . | TRBV13 | few | TRBJ2-1
TGTGCCAGCAGTGGTAGAGGGACAGGGCCACCCTACGAGCAGTACTTC | CASSGRGTGPPYEQYF | TRBD1 | TRBV12-3/TRBV12-4 | few | TRBJ2-7
TGCAGTGCTAGAGATCCGACCGGGACAGGGGATACGCAGTATTTT | CSARDPTGTGDTQYF | TRBD1 | TRBV20-1 | many | TRBJ2-3
TGTGCCATCAGTGGTCCCGGGACAGGGAGCTCCTACGAGCAGTACTTC | CAISGPGTGSSYEQYF | TRBD1 | TRBV10-3 | . | TRBJ2-7
TGTGCCAGCTCACCACCGTACGGACATCTAAACACTGAAGCTTTCTTT | CASSPPYGHLNTEAFF | . | TRBV18 | few | TRBJ1-1
TGTGCCAGCAGCTTAGGGTCAGGCCCCCAAGAGACCCAGTACTTC | CASSLGSGPQETQYF | . | TRBV7-2 | . | TRBJ2-5
TGTGCCAGCAGTTTTGTGGGAATCACAGATACGCAGTATTTT | CASSFVGITDTQYF | . | TRBV12-3/TRBV12-4 | many | TRBJ2-3
TGTGCCAGCAGCTTAACCGGGGTCGACTACGAGCAGTACTTC | CASSLTGVDYEQYF | . | TRBV7-2 | few | TRBJ2-7
TGTGCTAGTGGTTTACCCACTAGCCCAACCTACGAGCAGTACTTC | CASGLPTSPTYEQYF | . | TRBV12-5 | . | TRBJ2-7
TGTGCCAGCAGCTTAGAGGGGGCAGCCAATGAAGCTTTCTTT | CASSLEGAANEAFF | TRBD1 | TRBV7-9 | few | TRBJ1-1
TGTGCCAGCGGTCCGGGCTCCTACAATGAGCAGTTCTTC | CASGPGSYNEQFF | . | TRBV12-3/TRBV12-4 | many | TRBJ2-1
TGTGCCAGCAGTTACTCCCCTAGCGGGGTATCAAATGAGCAGTTCTTC | CASSYSPSGVSNEQFF | TRBD2 | TRBV6-5 | few | TRBJ2-1
TGTGCCAGCAGCAATCAGGGGAGTGGGCAAGAGACCCAGTACTTC | CASSNQGSGQETQYF | . | TRBV4-2 | few | TRBJ2-5
TGTGCCAGCAGCACGGGACAGGGGGCTAGCGACTATGGCTACACCTTC | CASSTGQGASDYGYTF | TRBD1 | TRBV27 | few | TRBJ1-2
TGTGCCAGCAGCTGGGGGGACAGGGAATATGACTATGGCTACACCTTC | CASSWGDREYDYGYTF | TRBD1 | TRBV11-2 | many | TRBJ1-2
TGTGCCACCAGTGATCCACAACCTGGGGGGAGCACAGATACGCAGTATTTT | CATSDPQPGGSTDTQYF | . | TRBV24-1 | few | TRBJ2-3
TGCGCCAGCAGCCAAGAGGGTGGGCTAGCGGGGGGAAACAATGAGCAGTTCTTC | CASSQEGGLAGGNNEQFF | TRBD2 | TRBV4-3 | . | TRBJ2-1
TGTGCCAGCAGTTACTCCTCAGCGGGCCGTAGCGGGGACCCCTACGAGCAGTACTTC | CASSYSSAGRSGDPYEQYF | TRBD2 | TRBV6-2/TRBV6-3 | . | TRBJ2-7
TGTGCCAGCAGCTTAGGGGCAGGGGCGGCGGGAAACACCATATATTTT | CASSLGAGAAGNTIYF | . | TRBV7-2 | few | TRBJ1-3
TGCGCCAGCAGCTTGCAGGGGGGGCAGTACTTC | CASSLQGGQYF | . | TRBV5-1 | . | TRBJ2-7
TGCAGTGCTAGCCCTTCGGAGCTTTGGGGCATGAACACTGAAGCTTTCTTT | CSASPSELWGMNTEAFF | . | TRBV20-1 | many | TRBJ1-1
TGTGCCACCAGCAGAGATGGGGTGGGGACAGGGAATGGCTACACCTTC | CATSRDGVGTGNGYTF | TRBD1 | TRBV15 | . | TRBJ1-2
TGTGCCAGCAGCACCGGGACTCCCGGTTATGAGCAGTTCTTC | CASSTGTPGYEQFF | . | TRBV2 | many | TRBJ2-1
TGTGCCAGCAGCTCAACAACCGGGCCCAACTCCTACGAGCAGTACTTC | CASSSTTGPNSYEQYF | . | TRBV11-2 | . | TRBJ2-7
TGTGCCAGCAGCCACACCGGGACAGGACGCGCGGTGGACAAGCGGGCCCTCCACTTT | CASSHTGTGRAVDKRALHF | TRBD1 | TRBV4-2 | few | TRBJ1-6
TGTGCCAGCAGCCAAGCTGGCGCAGGGGCTAGCTCCTACGAGCAGTACTTC | CASSQAGAGASSYEQYF | . | TRBV4-2 | few | TRBJ2-7
TGTGCCAGCAGAATCCAGGGGGGGTCCTACAATGAGCAGTTCTTC | CASRIQGGSYNEQFF | . | TRBV27 | many | TRBJ2-1